This T cell receptor (beta chain) was captured in a study of cytomegalovirus exposure and HLA in healthy donors. Whole-study findings and limits: As was reported, the HLA-A and HLA-B alleles of most subjects were accurately predicted from TCR beta sequences. Trimming of TCR beta V- and J-genes showed a link, identified in a later analysis, to a missense DCLRE1C variant. Many donors shared some public TCRs, even though most TCR sequences were rare.

Vbeta (60) and Jbeta (13) primers were used in the PCR. Some clones are missing from TCRdb's copy, which holds only in-frame ones; the method was immunoSEQ multiplex PCR. The repertoire holds 130,000 or so clones, with around four fifths as singletons. With respect to this clone: What it recognizes is unknown.

The V end was cut by 6 bases, the J end by 2 bases, with 15 bases between. The CDR3 consists of 15 residues. The germline CDR1 and CDR2 sequences are KGHSH and LQKENI. Healthy bone marrow donors supplied every sample. The sequence came from a man aged 30 to 39 in good health and CMV-seronegative. Sequenced: PBMCs. The chain uses TRBV18 and TRBJ2-3, with a possible D match to TRBD2 (6 bases). CDR3 in DNA: TGTGCCAGCTCGCCGGACCAGCGGGCCACAGATACGCAGTATTTT. Protein product: CASSPDQRATDTQYF.